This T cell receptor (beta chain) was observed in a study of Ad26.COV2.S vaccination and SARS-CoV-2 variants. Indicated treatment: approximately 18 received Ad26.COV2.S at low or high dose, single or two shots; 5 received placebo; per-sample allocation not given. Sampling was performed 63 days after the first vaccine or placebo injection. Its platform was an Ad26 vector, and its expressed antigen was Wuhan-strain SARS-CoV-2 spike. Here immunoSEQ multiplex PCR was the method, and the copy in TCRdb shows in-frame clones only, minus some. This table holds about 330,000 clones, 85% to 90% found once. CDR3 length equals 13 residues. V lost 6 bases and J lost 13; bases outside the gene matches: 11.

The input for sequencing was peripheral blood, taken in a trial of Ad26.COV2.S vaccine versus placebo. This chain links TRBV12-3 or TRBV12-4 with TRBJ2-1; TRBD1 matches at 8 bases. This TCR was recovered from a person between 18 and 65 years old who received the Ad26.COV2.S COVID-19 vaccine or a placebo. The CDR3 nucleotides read TGTGCCAGCAGCCTACCCCCCGGGACAGGTCAGTTCTTC. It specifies CASSLPPGTGQFF.